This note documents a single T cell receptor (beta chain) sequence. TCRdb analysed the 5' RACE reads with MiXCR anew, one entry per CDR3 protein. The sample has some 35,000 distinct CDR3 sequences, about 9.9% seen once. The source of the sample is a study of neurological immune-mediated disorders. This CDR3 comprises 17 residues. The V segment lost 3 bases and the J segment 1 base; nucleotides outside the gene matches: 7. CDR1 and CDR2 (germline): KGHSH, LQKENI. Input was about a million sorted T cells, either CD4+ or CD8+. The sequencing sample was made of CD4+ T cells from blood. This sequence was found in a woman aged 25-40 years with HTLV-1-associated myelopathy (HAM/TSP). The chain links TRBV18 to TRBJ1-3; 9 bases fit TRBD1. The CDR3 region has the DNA TGTGCCAGCTCACCGTCCCCCGGGACAGGGTCTGGAAACACCATATATTTT. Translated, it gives CASSPSPGTGSGNTIYF.